These 16 T cell receptor beta chains share one sample of origin, sequenced in a study of blood T cell repertoires in COVID-19. Assay used: immunoSEQ multiplex PCR; TCRdb lists only in-frame clones, some missing. This sample has over 100,000 clones, with nearly 85% found just once. Sequencing was carried out using peripheral blood. Source of these receptors: a woman in her 50s with acute or convalescent COVID-19.

The V and J genes are TRBV12-3 or TRBV12-4 and TRBJ1-5; a weak D match, TRBD1 (5 bases). V was trimmed by 3 bases and J by 5 bases, leaving 8 bases between them. The CDR3 is made up of 13 amino acids. CDR3 DNA: TGTGCCAGCAGTTTTGAAGGGGATCAGCCCCAGCATTTT. As protein: CASSFEGDQPQHF.

V is TRBV18 and J is TRBJ1-1, with D possibly being TRBD1 (5 bases). The CDR3 length is 16 residues. The V and J ends lost 2 bases and 3 bases respectively, with 16 bases between them. Germline CDR1 and CDR2: KGHSH and LQKENI. The CDR3 loop reads CASSPYGEQGYTEAFF. In DNA, the CDR3 is TGTGCCAGCTCACCATACGGTGAGCAGGGATACACTGAAGCTTTCTTT.

The chain joins TRBV5-1 to TRBJ2-2; 7 nucleotides align to TRBD1. The ends lost 4 bases at V and 0 bases at J; junction bases unmatched: 6. The CDR3 totals 16 residues. Germline CDR1 is SGHRS and CDR2 is YFSETQ. The CDR3 protein is CASSPPGTANTGELFF. DNA of the CDR3: TGCGCCAGCAGCCCCCCCGGGACAGCGAACACCGGGGAGCTGTTTTTT. The variable domain in full, with the rest retrieved from reference TRBV5-1 and TRBJ2-2, is KAGVTQTPRYLIKTRGQQVTLSCSPISGHRSVSWYQQTPGQGLQFLFEYFSETQRNKGNFPGRFSGRQFSNSRSEMNVSTLELGDSALYLCASSPPGTANTGELFFGEGSRLTVL.

The V call is TRBV5-4, the J call TRBJ1-5, with unresolved D. Trimming left V 4 bases short and J 0 bases short, with 14 bases between. Germline values: CDR1 SGHNT, CDR2 YYREEE (reference sequence). The CDR3 is 16 residues long. The CDR3, as DNA: TGTGCCAGCAGCCCCGGACCGGGAGTTAGCAATCAGCCCCAGCATTTT. Residues: CASSPGPGVSNQPQHF.

This clone was seen more than once but under ten times. The V call is TRBV5-1, the J call TRBJ1-5; the D gene is possibly TRBD1 (5 bases). CDR3 length equals 14 residues. V was pared by 0 bases and J by 10 bases, with 14 bases between. The V gene's germline CDR1 is SGHRS and CDR2 YFSETQ. The CDR3 is CASSLAQGGGPQHF. The CDR3 DNA reads as TGCGCCAGCAGCTTGGCCCAGGGAGGTGGACCCCAGCATTTT.

The chain recombines TRBV3-1 (or the pseudogene TRBV3-2) with TRBJ2-7, with a possible D match to TRBD1 (7 bases). Trimming removed 1 base at V and 3 bases at J, with 13 bases between. Germline-derived CDR1 and CDR2 are LGHDT and YNNKEL (reference sequence). There are 15 residues in the CDR3. CDR3 residues: CASSQGSGGSYEQYF. In nucleotides, the CDR3 is TGTGCCAGCAGCCAAGGATCAGGGGGGAGCTACGAGCAGTACTTC.

This sequence joins TRBV9 and TRBJ2-3; 9 nucleotides line up with TRBD2. CDR1 and CDR2 from the germline V gene are SGDLS and YYNGEE. With V trimmed by 0 bases and J by 11 bases, 10 bases remained unmatched. The length of the CDR3 is 15 residues. The CDR3 DNA reads TGTGCCAGCAGCGTAGCCGGTGGGACTAGCAGTAAGCAGTATTTT. Its protein is CASSVAGGTSSKQYF.

This clone has just one count. CDR3 in DNA: TGTGCCAGTAGTATTCAGGGCAGGGGGAGCAATCAGCCCCAGCATTTT. It codes for CASSIQGRGSNQPQHF. The gene calls are TRBV19 and TRBJ1-5; 7 bases are shared with TRBD1. V dropped 3 bases and J dropped 1; count of bases not matched to a gene: 6. In germline, CDR1 is LNHDA, CDR2 SQIVND (reference sequence). CDR3 length: 16 amino acids.

This chain uses TRBV9 with TRBJ1-5, with D unclear. This CDR3 has 13 residues. Trimming cost V 2 bases and J 4 bases, with 7 bases left between them. CDR1 and CDR2 from the germline V gene are SGDLS and YYNGEE. The CDR3 region is CASSVDINQPQHF. CDR3 in DNA: TGTGCCAGCAGCGTTGACATAAATCAGCCCCAGCATTTT.

The table lists this clone with a count of one. The gene calls are TRBV2 and TRBJ2-7; D not certain. The CDR3 consists of 11 residues. Trimming took 6 bases from V and 3 from J, leaving 6 bases between them. The germline V gene encodes CDR1 SNHLY and CDR2 FYNNEI. The CDR3 reads CASRLYYEQYF. DNA of the CDR3: TGTGCCAGCAGGCTATACTACGAGCAGTACTTC.

The chain uses TRBV5-1 and TRBJ1-4; D remains unclear. The CDR3 length is 14 residues. Trimming stripped 4 bases from V and 4 bases from J, with 11 bases between. From germline, CDR1 is SGHRS and CDR2 YFSETQ. The CDR3 region has the DNA TGCGCCAGCAGCAATTTGAACAATAATGAAAAACTGTTTTTT. Translating it yields CASSNLNNNEKLFF.

V gene TRBV6-5 combines with J gene TRBJ2-3, with TRBD1 as a possible D gene (6 bases). This CDR3 has 15 residues. Between the trimmed V and J ends, which lost 6 bases and 4 bases, there was a span of 17 bases. From germline, CDR1 is MNHEY and CDR2 SVGAGI. The CDR3 bases are TGTGCCAGCAGAGGTCGGCAGGGGCGAGCAGATACGCAGTATTTT. It yields the protein CASRGRQGRADTQYF.

The chain uses TRBV5-8 and TRBJ2-1, with 8 positions matching TRBD2. Germline CDR1 and CDR2: SGHTS and YDEGEE. With V trimmed by 0 bases and J by 3 bases, 5 bases remained unmatched. The CDR3 extends over 16 amino acids. The CDR3: CASSLAGGSNYNEQFF. For the CDR3, the DNA is TGTGCCAGCAGCTTGGCGGGGGGGTCTAACTACAATGAGCAGTTCTTC.

V and J are TRBV6-4 and TRBJ1-1; possible D gene TRBD1, 5 bases. The germline V and J ends were trimmed by 5 bases and 6 bases, with 13 bases remaining between them. CDR1 and CDR2 (germline): MRHNA, SNTAGT. This CDR3 is 13 amino acids long. The CDR3 reads CASSMGPFAEAFF. CDR3 coding DNA: TGTGCCAGCAGTATGGGGCCATTCGCTGAAGCTTTCTTT.

This clone was seen just once. The chain carries TRBV9 and TRBJ2-7, with 9 bases that match TRBD1. Unmatched junction bases numbered 6, after V lost 4 bases and J lost 1 base. This CDR3 spans 15 amino acids. Looked up from germline, CDR1 is SGDLS and CDR2 is YYNGEE. CDR3 bases: TGTGCCAGCAGCCCATCCGGGACAGGGTCCTACGAGCAGTACTTC. As protein: CASSPSGTGSYEQYF.

The chain couples TRBV2 to TRBJ1-1; a weak D match, TRBD1 (5 bases). The CDR3 extends over 13 amino acids. The V end was cut by 7 bases, the J end by 9 bases, with 18 bases between. Germline V gene data show CDR1 as SNHLY and CDR2 as FYNNEI. The CDR3 sequence: CASTWDAGRKAFF. The CDR3 bases are TGTGCCAGCACCTGGGACGCTGGGAGGAAAGCTTTCTTT. The variable domain in full, with the rest retrieved from reference TRBV2 and TRBJ1-1, is EPEVTQTPSHQVTQMGQEVILRCVPISNHLYFYWYRQILGQKVEFLVSFYNNEISEKSEIFDDQFSVERPDGSNFTLKIRSTKLEDSAMYFCASTWDAGRKAFFGQGTRLTVV.